The 23 T cell receptor beta chains given below trace back to one sample, sequenced in a study of control samples from healthy donors and cancer patients. TCRdb's table, derived via immunoSEQ multiplex PCR, lists solely in-frame clones and lacks some. The sample includes some 87,000 clones, roughly 89% seen only once; the top ten take about a sixth. The sample was blood. All receptors derive from a man younger than 45 in good health.

This clone has a single count. The chain is built from TRBV15 and TRBJ1-1; 8 bases fit TRBD1. Germline values: CDR1 LNHNV, CDR2 YYDKDF (reference sequence). The CDR3 length is 15 residues. Germline trimming cut 1 base from V and 4 bases from J; bases unmatched to any gene: 5. The CDR3 DNA sequence: TGTGCCACCAGCAGAGGTGACAGGGGAAGCACTGAAGCTTTCTTT. This encodes CATSRGDRGSTEAFF.

The V gene is TRBV5-1, the J gene TRBJ2-7, with TRBD1 matching over 8 bases. The CDR3 totals 12 residues. Germline V CDR1 and CDR2: SGHRS, YFSETQ. After removal of 5 bases from V and 6 bases from J, the junction contained 4 bases not matched to a gene. The CDR3 protein is CASRQGAGEQYF. The CDR3 coding sequence is TGCGCCAGCAGGCAGGGGGCGGGCGAGCAGTACTTC.

The chain recombines TRBV4-1 with TRBJ2-2; either TRBD1 or TRBD2 may supply D (6 bases each). The germline V and J ends were trimmed by 3 bases and 5 bases, with 19 bases remaining between them. Germline V gene lookup returns CDR1 MGHRA and CDR2 YSYEKL. The CDR3 covers 17 residues. CDR3 residues: CASSQGGHGGGTGELFF. The CDR3 nucleotides are TGCGCCAGCAGCCAGGGGGGCCATGGGGGCGGAACCGGGGAGCTGTTTTTT.

V is TRBV2 and J is TRBJ1-2, with D uncertain. Per the germline V gene, CDR1 is SNHLY and CDR2 is FYNNEI. Between the trimmed V and J ends, which lost 6 bases and 4 bases, there was a span of 9 bases. The CDR3 sequence is 12 residues long. The CDR3 loop reads CASRTKGYGYTF. Here the CDR3 DNA reads TGTGCCAGCAGAACAAAGGGCTATGGCTACACCTTC.

The gene calls are TRBV5-4 and TRBJ2-1; TRBD2 matches at 9 bases. This CDR3 contains 19 residues. V lost 5 bases to trimming and J lost 4 bases; unmatched junction nucleotides: 19. Germline V gives CDR1 SGHNT, CDR2 YYREEE (reference sequence). The chain's CDR3 is CASRGVAGVSSFGYNEQFF. In DNA, the CDR3 is TGTGCCAGCAGGGGGGTAGCGGGAGTTTCGTCTTTCGGATACAATGAGCAGTTCTTC.

The chain employs TRBV29-1 and TRBJ2-1, with 14 nucleotides matching TRBD2. In germline, CDR1 is SQVTM, CDR2 ANQGSEA. The CDR3 consists of 15 residues. Trimming took 7 bases from V and 9 from J; bases not matched to a gene: 11. CDR3 sequence reads: CSAPGLAGGPSEQFF. The CDR3 DNA sequence: TGCAGCGCTCCCGGACTAGCGGGGGGCCCGAGTGAGCAGTTCTTC.

The chain has TRBV2 and TRBJ1-5, with D hard to call. Germline V CDR1 and CDR2: SNHLY, FYNNEI. This CDR3 has 15 residues. The V end lost 6 bases, the J end lost 7 bases, and 19 bases lay between the germline ends. The CDR3 nucleotides are TGTGCCAGCAGCCCCCGGAGCGGCTCGGTGCAGCCCCAGCATTTT. Its protein is CASSPRSGSVQPQHF.

The rearrangement uses TRBV12-3 or TRBV12-4 and TRBJ2-7; no clear D. V was cut by 1 base and J by 6 bases, with 4 bases left in between. This CDR3 is 11 amino acids long. CDR3 in amino acids: CASSLGSEQYF. DNA for the CDR3: TGTGCCAGCAGTTTAGGCTCCGAGCAGTACTTC.

V usage is TRBV24-1 and J usage is TRBJ2-7, with D hard to call. The V gene's germline CDR1 is KGHDR and CDR2 SFDVKD. V shed 0 bases and J shed 9 bases, with 14 bases lying between them. The CDR3 runs to 14 residues. Here the CDR3 reads CATSDLDLHFGQYF. Here the CDR3 DNA reads TGTGCCACCAGTGATTTGGATTTGCATTTTGGGCAGTACTTC.

This sequence joins TRBV5-1 and TRBJ2-1; 9 bases agree with TRBD1. This CDR3 is 16 amino acids long. Germline V lookup: CDR1 SGHRS, CDR2 YFSETQ. The J segment lost 6 bases and the V segment lost 0 bases, leaving 7 bases of the junction unmatched. CDR3 coding DNA: TGCGCCAGCAGCTTGGCTTTTACAGGGGGCGCCAATGAGCAGTTCTTC. As protein: CASSLAFTGGANEQFF.

The chain recombines TRBV5-1 with TRBJ2-1, with D tentatively TRBD2 (6 bases). CDR1 SGHRS and CDR2 YFSETQ come from the germline V gene. This CDR3 is built from 18 residues. Trimming pared 0 bases from V and 2 bases from J, leaving 18 bases between. CDR3 bases: TGCGCCAGCAGCTTGGATAGCGGAAAGGGTTATACCTACAATGAGCAGTTCTTC. Its translation is CASSLDSGKGYTYNEQFF. Using reference TRBV5-1 and TRBJ2-1 for the parts outside the CDR3, the full variable domain is KAGVTQTPRYLIKTRGQQVTLSCSPISGHRSVSWYQQTPGQGLQFLFEYFSETQRNKGNFPGRFSGRQFSNSRSEMNVSTLELGDSALYLCASSLDSGKGYTYNEQFFGPGTRLTVL.

The rearrangement joins TRBV27 to TRBJ2-5, with D unclear. Germline V gene sequence: CDR1 MNHEY, CDR2 SMNVEV (reference sequence). The ends were cut back, 0 bases at V and 1 base at J, with 9 bases in the middle. This CDR3 is 15 amino acids long. Here the CDR3 DNA reads TGTGCCAGCAGTTTATCGTCGGCAGTCCAAGAGACCCAGTACTTC. Translated: CASSLSSAVQETQYF.

The gene calls are TRBV7-3 and TRBJ2-2; tentative D call: TRBD2 (6 bases). Germline values: CDR1 SGHTA, CDR2 FQGTGA. Trimming pared 5 bases from V and 0 bases from J, leaving 28 bases between. The length of the CDR3 is 21 residues. Here the CDR3 reads CASSARRGGTAVSPNTGELFF. DNA for the CDR3: TGTGCCAGCAGCGCCCGCCGAGGAGGGACCGCTGTCTCCCCGAACACCGGGGAGCTGTTTTTT.

CDR3 nucleotide sequence: TGTGCCAGTAGTATAGCAGTCGGGGGACTCAATCAGCCCCAGCATTTT. Its translation is CASSIAVGGLNQPQHF. V usage is TRBV19 and J usage is TRBJ1-5; possible D gene TRBD1, 5 bases. Germline CDR1 and CDR2: LNHDA and SQIVND (reference sequence). The CDR3 totals 16 residues. With 1 base removed from V and 3 bases from J, the gap between germline ends came to 13 bases. The variable domain in full, completed from reference TRBV19 and TRBJ1-5, reads DGGITQSPKYLFRKEGQNVTLSCEQNLNHDAMYWYRQDPGQGLRLIYYSQIVNDFQKGDIAEGYSVSREKKESFPLTVTSAQKNPTAFYLCASSIAVGGLNQPQHFGDGTRLSIL.

The V gene is TRBV2, the J gene TRBJ2-1; the match to TRBD2 covers 9 bases. Germline lookup yields CDR1 SNHLY and CDR2 FYNNEI. The V and J ends lost 3 bases and 4 bases, in that order; junction bases with no gene match: 4. The CDR3 consists of 15 residues. CDR3 region: CASSDGLAGYNEQFF. The CDR3, as DNA: TGTGCCAGCAGTGATGGCCTAGCGGGGTACAATGAGCAGTTCTTC.

This chain connects TRBV7-9 to TRBJ2-3; 8 bases map to TRBD1. V lost 4 bases, J lost 3 bases, and 6 bases stayed unmatched. Germline CDR1 and CDR2: SEHNR and FQNEAQ (reference sequence). The CDR3 contains 15 residues. The CDR3 sequence is CASSSHQGATDTQYF. As DNA, the CDR3 is TGTGCCAGCAGCTCCCACCAGGGGGCAACAGATACGCAGTATTTT.

In its sample, this clone was seen once. The chain is built from TRBV7-2 and TRBJ1-1; 11 nucleotides align to TRBD1. The germline CDR1 and CDR2 sequences are SGHTA and FQGNSA. The CDR3 runs to 17 residues. J was trimmed by 1 base and V by 2 bases; bases with no gene match: 6. CDR3 residues: CASSLRTGGWPNTEAFF. CDR3 DNA sequence: TGTGCCAGCAGCTTACGGACAGGGGGCTGGCCGAACACTGAAGCTTTCTTT. The full variable domain, completed using reference TRBV7-2 and TRBJ1-1, is GAGVSQSPSNKVTEKGKDVELRCDPISGHTALYWYRQSLGQGLEFLIYFQGNSAPDKSGLPSDRFSAERTGGSVSTLTIQRTQQEDSAVYLCASSLRTGGWPNTEAFFGQGTRLTVV.

This clone was counted once. The chain recombines TRBV27 with TRBJ2-7, with TRBD1 identical over 8 bases. The CDR3 consists of 15 residues. Trimming removed 4 bases from V and 3 bases from J; junction bases left unmatched: 8. Germline CDR1 reads MNHEY; CDR2 reads SMNVEV (reference sequence). The CDR3 region has the DNA TGTGCCAGCAGTTCCGGTGCAGGGGGCAACTACGAGCAGTACTTC. Translated, it gives CASSSGAGGNYEQYF.

The chain employs TRBV27 and TRBJ2-3; the D gene could be TRBD1 or TRBD2 (5 bases each). Deletions cut 3 bases from V and 1 base from J, with 11 bases between. The CDR3 loop spans 15 amino acids. Germline V gives CDR1 MNHEY, CDR2 SMNVEV (reference sequence). DNA for the CDR3: TGTGCCAGCAGTTTCCTCTGGGACGGCACAGATACGCAGTATTTT. Its protein is CASSFLWDGTDTQYF.

The chain carries TRBV18 and TRBJ2-1; D is undetermined. Trimming removed 3 bases at V and 13 bases at J, with 13 bases between. The CDR3 is 12 amino acids. The germline V gene encodes CDR1 KGHSH and CDR2 LQKENI. The CDR3 is CASSPTGPEQFF. The DNA for the CDR3 is TGTGCCAGCTCACCCACCGGGCCCGAACAGTTCTTC.

This clone has a handful of counts. This rearrangement joins TRBV6-2 or TRBV6-3 to TRBJ1-5, with D unresolved. CDR1 MNHEY and CDR2 SVGEGT come from the germline V gene. Trimming removed 5 bases from V and 11 bases from J, with 16 bases in between. This CDR3 spans 13 amino acids. CDR3 DNA sequence: TGTGCCAGCAGTACCCACCCAGCTGTGGCCCAGCATTTT. It is translated as CASSTHPAVAQHF.

The chain employs TRBV5-1 and TRBJ2-7, with TRBD1 matching 10 bases. The CDR3 spans 14 residues. The germline CDR1 and CDR2 sequences are SGHRS and YFSETQ. V dropped 3 bases and J dropped 2; count of bases not matched to a gene: 2. The CDR3 region is CASSYDRGPYEQYF. The CDR3 nucleotides read TGCGCCAGCAGCTATGACAGGGGGCCCTACGAGCAGTACTTC.

The table lists this clone with a few counts. Germline and junction disagree at one end, which may indicate a read error. V is TRBV6-1 and J is TRBJ1-5; 8 bases fit TRBD1. Germline V gene lookup returns CDR1 MNHNS and CDR2 SASEGT. This CDR3 comprises 13 residues. CDR3 residues: CASCDRGYQPQHF. The CDR3 DNA is TGTGCCAGCTGTGACAGGGGATACCAGCCCCAGCATTTT.